The entry that follows covers one T cell receptor (beta chain) sequence. The data were obtained in a study of chemoradiotherapy in HPV16-positive cancers. The table came from immunoSEQ multiplex PCR; TCRdb's copy has only in-frame clones and leaves some out. The top ten hold 2.5% to 4% of the sample, which has under 70,000 clones, roughly 90% seen once. V was clipped by 3 bases and J by 1 base; unmatched bases: 8. The length of the CDR3 is 18 residues. The germline CDR1 and CDR2 sequences are GTSNPN and SVGIG (reference sequence). This chain joins TRBV30 and TRBJ2-1; 14 bases match TRBD2. The receptor's source is a human donor with HPV-associated anogenital cancer. Sequencing was performed on blood, taken from a patient who underwent chemoradiotherapy. As DNA, the CDR3 is TGTGCCTGGAGACCGACTAGCGGGGGGGCCGGGTCCTACAATGAGCAGTTCTTC. Translated: CAWRPTSGGAGSYNEQFF.